The present entry profiles one TCR beta chain with its context. The table lists this clone with a few counts. No antigen is known for it. Per-nucleotide qualities are absent, and no much larger clonotype sits a single base away. From cysteine to phenylalanine, the CDR3 is 15 amino acids long. Only CDR3 DNA is held: 45 bases, read in frame from base 1. Looking up the germline V gene yields CDR1 SGDLS and CDR2 YYNGEE. After removal of 0 bases from V and 2 bases from J, the junction retains 4 bases not matched to a gene. The immunoSEQ Assay, a bias-controlled multiplex PCR, was used to amplify TCRbeta CDR3 regions from genomic DNA. As for the authors' bioinformatics: The number of nucleated cells in each sample was estimated by amplification of reference gene primers within the assay. To quantify the absolute abundance of each unique TCRbeta CDR3 rearrangement, sequence reads were collapsed and filtered. For each sample, productive Simpson clonality was calculated as the square root of Simpson's diversity index across productive rearrangements. The table was pulled from immuneACCESS by TCRdb, which kept in-frame rearrangements only. Such tables lose some clones; where checked, under half of the loss comes from unresolved V genes, and the rest has no known cause. Clonal size and the V and J genes are those of that table, whereas D and trimming came from the DNA. The sample table holds tens of thousands of clones, of which 85% to 90% were seen once. The ten biggest clones cover approximately 22% of the sample.

This record belongs to a study of blood T cell repertoires in COVID-19 (dated by TCRdb to about 2020). Some background on the complete study: Collaborator samples came from the United States, Italy and Spain and covered acute and convalescent phases of COVID-19. The material from the prospective study consisted of cDNA or gDNA derived from T cells, B-cell-depleted T cells, or PBMCs. Deeply sampled blood TCRbeta repertoires from subjects exposed to, actively infected with, or recovered from COVID-19 were included in the dataset. The repertoires were released in a freely available public database meant as a resource for research on the immune response to SARS-CoV-2. The samples were drawn from the first 160 participants of the ongoing ImmuneRACE study and from 1,254 subjects provided by 6 global collaborators. A de-identified subject ID, COVID-19 status, age in years and sex were almost always included in the sample metadata. Where available, HLA class I and class II types were taken from metadata supplied by the sample provider and were not determined by assay-based typing.

Collaborating institutions collected whole blood in K2EDTA tubes following their own protocols. For TCRbeta analysis, collaborators shipped samples as frozen whole blood, isolated PBMCs, or DNA extracted from either of those sample types. What the work shows at the level of the full study, not this receptor alone: The amount of clinical and demographic metadata varied by source and participant and was provided uncurated.

The receptor's source is an elderly woman in a cohort sampled during active or convalescent COVID-19. Sequences were obtained from peripheral blood. The sequence is built from TRBV9 and TRBJ2-5; 7 of the junction bases match TRBD2. The CDR3 loop reads CASSVGAGEQETQYF. The nucleotide sequence is given as TGTGCCAGCAGCGTAGGGGCGGGAGAACAAGAGACCCAGTACTTC.